This TCR beta chain is drawn from a study of vaccination effects on CD4 cells after COVID-19. Overall study: With around 10 ug/ml peptides and about 9.5 IU/ml IL-2, a few million PBMC per well were cultured.

To note about this clone: Its antigen is undetermined.

Culture proceeded for about 11 days, and CD4+ T cells were then isolated. Each participant was given two doses of one vaccine (BNT162b2 or mRNA-1273). Vaccinated recipients, who were negative for nucleocapsid antibodies, had no history of SARS-CoV-2 infection. Libraries were prepared by immunoSEQ multiplex PCR; TCRdb keeps only in-frame clonotypes and omits some of them. Of about 45,000 clones in the sample, approximately 70% were seen once. Trimming pared 0 bases from V and 1 base from J, leaving 10 bases between. The CDR3 totals 15 residues. Germline V lookup: CDR1 LGHNT, CDR2 FRNRAP. This TCR derives from a human donor who received a COVID-19 vaccine. The specimen was CD4+ T cells from PBMCs cultured without peptide, collected after COVID-19 vaccination. The rearrangement links TRBV12-5 to TRBJ2-7; a possible D gene is TRBD2 (5 bases). The CDR3 nucleotides read TGTGCTAGTGGTTTGGTCGTAGCGAGGTCCTACGAGCAGTACTTC. Residues: CASGLVVARSYEQYF.